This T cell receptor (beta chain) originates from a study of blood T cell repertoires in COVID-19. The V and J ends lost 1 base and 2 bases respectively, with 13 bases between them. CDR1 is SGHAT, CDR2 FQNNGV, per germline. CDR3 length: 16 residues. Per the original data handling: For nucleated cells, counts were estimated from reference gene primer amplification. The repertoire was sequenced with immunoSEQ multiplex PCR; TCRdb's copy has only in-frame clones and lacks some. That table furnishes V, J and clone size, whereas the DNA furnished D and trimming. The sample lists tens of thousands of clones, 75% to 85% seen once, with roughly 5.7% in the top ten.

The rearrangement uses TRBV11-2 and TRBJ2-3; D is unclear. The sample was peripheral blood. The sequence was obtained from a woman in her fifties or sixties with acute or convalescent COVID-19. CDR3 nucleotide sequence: TGTGCCAGCAGCTTAGGAATAACGCGGCTCACAGATACGCAGTATTTT. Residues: CASSLGITRLTDTQYF.